The 28 T cell receptor beta chains below come from one sample, sequenced in a study of cytomegalovirus exposure and HLA in healthy donors (dated by TCRdb to between 2016 and 2019). Library preparation was by the immunoSEQ multiplex PCR assay. For the multiplex PCR, a mixture combining 60 forward primers for TCR Vbeta segments and 13 reverse primers for TCR Jbeta segments was used. As stored in TCRdb, this immuneACCESS dataset retains in-frame rearrangements with V and J assigned. A fraction of the clones does not appear; measured against another copy, unresolved V genes explain less than half of the discrepancy, and the remainder lacks a known reason. The sample has under 150,000 clones on record, roughly 80% of them singletons. Of the sample, around 3.9% is held by the ten largest clones. Source material: PBMCs. The source is a man aged 35 to 55 in good health and CMV-seropositive.

V gene TRBV5-1 combines with J gene TRBJ2-3; the D gene is possibly TRBD1 (6 bases). This CDR3 spans 14 amino acids. Between the trimmed V and J ends, which lost 2 bases and 3 bases, there was a span of 10 bases. Germline CDR1 is SGHRS and CDR2 is YFSETQ. CDR3 protein: CASSFYRATDTQYF. Written as DNA, the CDR3 is TGCGCCAGCAGCTTCTACAGGGCAACAGATACGCAGTATTTT. The entire variable domain, with the rest obtained from reference TRBV5-1 and TRBJ2-3, is as follows: KAGVTQTPRYLIKTRGQQVTLSCSPISGHRSVSWYQQTPGQGLQFLFEYFSETQRNKGNFPGRFSGRQFSNSRSEMNVSTLELGDSALYLCASSFYRATDTQYFGPGTRLTVL.

The rearrangement links TRBV5-8 to TRBJ2-1; TRBD2 agrees at 10 bases. This CDR3 has 16 residues. With 6 bases clipped from V and 2 bases from J, the junction kept 8 bases outside the gene matches. The germline V gene encodes CDR1 SGHTS and CDR2 YDEGEE. CDR3 residues: CASIETGTSAYNEQFF. CDR3 nucleotide sequence: TGTGCCAGCATAGAAACCGGGACTAGCGCCTACAATGAGCAGTTCTTC.

This clone turned up a few times. The V gene is TRBV5-1, the J gene TRBJ2-7, with a tentative D call TRBD1 (5 bases). CDR3 length equals 13 residues. CDR1 is SGHRS, CDR2 YFSETQ, per germline. The germline V and J ends were trimmed by 4 bases and 2 bases, with 10 bases remaining between them. The CDR3 protein is CASSRTTPYEQYF. CDR3 bases: TGCGCCAGCAGCAGGACAACCCCCTACGAGCAGTACTTC.

The chain is built from TRBV2 and TRBJ1-3; TRBD1 aligns across 7 bases. CDR1 and CDR2 from the germline V gene are SNHLY and FYNNEI. CDR3 length: 13 residues. CDR3 sequence: CAVRGDSGNTIYF. The CDR3 nucleotides are TGTGCAGTCAGGGGGGATTCTGGAAACACCATATATTTT.

The chain links TRBV9 to TRBJ1-6; the D is unclear. The length of the CDR3 is 12 residues. Germline values: CDR1 SGDLS, CDR2 YYNGEE. V was trimmed by 4 bases and J by 7 bases, leaving 6 bases between them. CDR3 amino acids: CASSPFNSPLHF. The CDR3 DNA sequence: TGTGCCAGCAGCCCCTTCAATTCACCCCTCCACTTT.

The V gene is TRBV29-1, the J gene TRBJ2-1, with D unclear. The CDR3 is made up of 11 amino acids. V was pared by 4 bases and J by 8 bases, with 9 bases between. The germline CDR1 and CDR2 sequences are SQVTM and ANQGSEA. The CDR3 DNA reads TGCAGCGTTGGAGGTGTGGATGAGCAGTTCTTC. This gives the protein CSVGGVDEQFF.

This chain links TRBV9 with TRBJ2-7, with 8 bases matching TRBD1. CDR3 length equals 13 residues. The trim removed 4 bases at V and 3 bases at J, leaving 3 bases unmatched. Germline V gives CDR1 SGDLS, CDR2 YYNGEE. The CDR3 DNA is TGTGCCAGCAGCTTCGGACAGGGCTACGAGCAGTACTTC. Its translation is CASSFGQGYEQYF.

The CDR3 DNA is TGTGCCAGCAGCTTAGCAGGGGTTAACTATGGCTACACCTTC. It codes for CASSLAGVNYGYTF. V gene TRBV7-2 combines with J gene TRBJ1-2, with D perhaps matching TRBD1 (5 bases). CDR3 length equals 14 residues. The germline V and J ends were trimmed by 0 bases and 1 base, with 6 bases remaining between them. Per germline, CDR1 SGHTA and CDR2 FQGNSA.

This clone was picked up one time. The rearrangement uses TRBV2 and TRBJ1-1, with 7 bases fitting TRBD1. V trimming: 6 bases; J trimming: 0 bases; junction bases outside the gene matches: 16. Germline assignment: CDR1 SNHLY and CDR2 FYNNEI. The CDR3 is 18 residues long. This chain's CDR3 is CASSPSPGQSIMNTEAFF. CDR3 sequence (DNA): TGTGCCAGCAGCCCTAGTCCGGGACAGTCTATAATGAACACTGAAGCTTTCTTT. Full variable domain (missing parts from reference TRBV2 and TRBJ1-1): EPEVTQTPSHQVTQMGQEVILRCVPISNHLYFYWYRQILGQKVEFLVSFYNNEISEKSEIFDDQFSVERPDGSNFTLKIRSTKLEDSAMYFCASSPSPGQSIMNTEAFFGQGTRLTVV.

The chain links TRBV29-1 to TRBJ1-2; D remains unclear. The germline V gene has CDR1 SQVTM and CDR2 ANQGSEA. V shed 6 bases and J shed 3 bases, with 23 bases lying between them. This CDR3 is 16 amino acids long. This chain's CDR3 is CSVQTEVMTAYYGYTF. For the CDR3, the DNA is TGCAGCGTCCAGACGGAGGTTATGACTGCGTACTATGGCTACACCTTC.

In this sample, this clone turned up a few times. The chain joins TRBV7-3 to TRBJ2-3; maybe TRBD2 (5 bases). Germline CDR1 is SGHTA and CDR2 is FQGTGA. The CDR3 has 14 amino acids. Trimming shortened V by 6 bases and J by 6 bases, and 16 bases separated the two germline ends. DNA of the CDR3: TGTGCCAGCAGTGAGGGCGACCGGGCCGATACGCAGTATTTT. It codes for CASSEGDRADTQYF.

This chain connects TRBV7-8 to TRBJ2-7; 11 bases match TRBD1. Germline CDR1 is SGHVS and CDR2 is FQNEAQ. The CDR3 runs 16 residues. V lost 3 bases to trimming and J lost 1 base; unmatched junction nucleotides: 5. CDR3 sequence (DNA): TGTGCCAGCAGCTTTCCCGGGACAGGGGGATCCTACGAGCAGTACTTC. This codes for CASSFPGTGGSYEQYF.

The rearrangement links TRBV2 to TRBJ1-5; 7 bases are a match to TRBD1. V gave up 5 bases and J gave up 0 bases; unmatched junction bases: 4. This CDR3 comprises 15 residues. CDR1 and CDR2 (germline): SNHLY, FYNNEI. This chain's CDR3 is CASSQGDSSNQPQHF. The CDR3 DNA is TGTGCCAGCAGTCAGGGGGACAGTAGCAATCAGCCCCAGCATTTT. The whole variable domain, remainder taken from reference TRBV2 and TRBJ1-5, is EPEVTQTPSHQVTQMGQEVILRCVPISNHLYFYWYRQILGQKVEFLVSFYNNEISEKSEIFDDQFSVERPDGSNFTLKIRSTKLEDSAMYFCASSQGDSSNQPQHFGDGTRLSIL.

The chain couples TRBV19 to TRBJ1-1, with a tentative D call TRBD1 (5 bases). This CDR3 has 15 residues. CDR1 and CDR2 (germline): LNHDA, SQIVND (reference sequence). The V gene lost 7 bases and the J gene lost 0 bases, with 15 bases spanning the gap. DNA for the CDR3: TGTGCCAGTACCTCAGGGAGGCGGCTGAACACTGAAGCTTTCTTT. Protein sequence: CASTSGRRLNTEAFF.

The chain is built from TRBV9 and TRBJ1-1; perhaps TRBD1 as D (5 bases). CDR1 SGDLS and CDR2 YYNGEE come from the germline V gene. V dropped 4 bases and J dropped 6 bases, with 16 bases sitting between them. This CDR3 is built from 14 residues. CDR3 in amino acids: CASSRSGGVPEAFF. The CDR3 coding sequence is TGTGCCAGCAGCCGAAGCGGGGGGGTCCCTGAAGCTTTCTTT.

This chain connects TRBV30 to TRBJ2-3; 9 nucleotides match TRBD2. CDR1 and CDR2 from the germline V gene are GTSNPN and SVGIG (reference sequence). V trimming: 0 bases; J trimming: 6 bases; junction bases outside the gene matches: 4. The CDR3 totals 14 residues. As DNA, the CDR3 is TGTGCCTGGAGTGTTGCGGGGGGGCCTGATACGCAGTATTTT. This translates into CAWSVAGGPDTQYF.

The chain employs TRBV5-1 and TRBJ2-5; maybe TRBD1 (6 bases). In germline, CDR1 is SGHRS, CDR2 YFSETQ. Trimming shortened V by 1 base and J by 1 base, and 8 bases separated the two germline ends. This CDR3 has 14 residues. The CDR3 loop reads CASSLTGFQETQYF. The CDR3 nucleotides are TGCGCCAGCAGCTTGACAGGGTTCCAAGAGACCCAGTACTTC. The full variable domain, completed using reference TRBV5-1 and TRBJ2-5, is KAGVTQTPRYLIKTRGQQVTLSCSPISGHRSVSWYQQTPGQGLQFLFEYFSETQRNKGNFPGRFSGRQFSNSRSEMNVSTLELGDSALYLCASSLTGFQETQYFGPGTRLLVL.

This chain links TRBV27 with TRBJ2-6; TRBD1 matches at 9 bases. CDR3 length: 20 amino acids. Trimming at V came to 4 bases and at J to 2 bases, leaving 15 bases not matched to a gene. Germline CDR1 reads MNHEY; CDR2 reads SMNVEV (reference sequence). The CDR3 DNA is TGTGCCAGCAGTTACCGTCCGGGACAGGGATATATTCCTGGGGCCAACGTCCTGACTTTC. Protein product: CASSYRPGQGYIPGANVLTF.

The rearrangement uses TRBV18 and TRBJ2-7, with 7 bases lining up with TRBD1. The germline CDR1 and CDR2 sequences are KGHSH and LQKENI. This CDR3 contains 14 residues. With 3 bases clipped from V and 1 base from J, the junction kept 3 bases outside the gene matches. The chain's CDR3 is CASSPGTESYEQYF. The CDR3 DNA sequence: TGTGCCAGCTCACCCGGGACAGAGTCCTACGAGCAGTACTTC.

The chain couples TRBV4-3 to TRBJ1-3, with D unresolved. The CDR3 extends over 16 amino acids. Between the trimmed V and J ends, which lost 1 base and 4 bases, there was a span of 14 bases. The germline CDR1 and CDR2 sequences are LGHNA and YSLEER. The CDR3 DNA sequence: TGCGCCAGCAGCCAAGTTCCCCTACAGCAAGGAAACACCATATATTTT. Amino acids: CASSQVPLQQGNTIYF.

The V and J genes are TRBV7-6 and TRBJ2-1; 8 nucleotides line up with TRBD2. The germline gives CDR1 SGHVS, CDR2 FNYEAQ. J lost 9 bases, V lost 4 bases, and 8 bases had no gene match. This CDR3 is built from 14 residues. In DNA form, the CDR3 reads TGTGCCAGCAGCTCCGGACTAGCTCCTATTGAGCAGTTCTTC. It yields the protein CASSSGLAPIEQFF. Complete variable domain (other parts from reference TRBV7-6 and TRBJ2-1): GAGVSQSPRYKVTKRGQDVALRCDPISGHVSLYWYRQALGQGPEFLTYFNYEAQQDKSGLPNDRFSAERPEGSISTLTIQRTEQRDSAMYRCASSSGLAPIEQFFGPGTRLTVL.

The chain joins TRBV6-5 to TRBJ1-4; tentative D call: TRBD1 (5 bases). The CDR3 length is 15 residues. The germline gives CDR1 MNHEY, CDR2 SVGAGI. The ends were cut back, 2 bases at V and 8 bases at J, with 15 bases in the middle. The CDR3 loop is CASSYRGGRYEKLFF. As DNA, the CDR3 is TGTGCCAGCAGTTACCGGGGCGGGAGGTACGAAAAACTGTTTTTT.

The V gene is TRBV5-6, the J gene TRBJ2-4; D possibly corresponds to TRBD2 (6 bases). Deletions cut 4 bases from V and 1 base from J, with 12 bases between. The CDR3 spans 15 residues. Germline CDR1 SGHDT, CDR2 YYEEEE. CDR3 amino acids: CASSPRGGAKNIQYF. Here the CDR3 DNA reads TGTGCCAGCAGCCCTAGGGGAGGTGCCAAAAACATTCAGTACTTC.

This clone has more than one count but fewer than ten. Sequence at one end of the junction differs from germline and may be a read error. The chain links TRBV7-7 to TRBJ2-7; D unresolved. Germline V CDR1 and CDR2: SSHAT, FNYEAQ (reference sequence). The CDR3 sequence is 14 residues long. CDR3 loop: CASSLVPGSYEQYF. The CDR3 bases are TGTGCTAGCAGCTTAGTTCCGGGCTCCTACGAGCAGTACTTC.

The chain links TRBV2 to TRBJ2-7; D is unclear. There are 11 residues in the CDR3. V shed 2 bases and J shed 3 bases, with 2 bases lying between them. The germline V gene has CDR1 SNHLY and CDR2 FYNNEI. The DNA of the CDR3 is TGTGCCAGCAGTGAATACTACGAGCAGTACTTC. Its protein product is CASSEYYEQYF. Looking up the rest from reference TRBV2 and TRBJ2-7 gives the full variable domain: EPEVTQTPSHQVTQMGQEVILRCVPISNHLYFYWYRQILGQKVEFLVSFYNNEISEKSEIFDDQFSVERPDGSNFTLKIRSTKLEDSAMYFCASSEYYEQYFGPGTRLTVT.

Only one count was recorded for this clone. In DNA form, the CDR3 reads TGTGCCAGCAGCGGGATAGCGGGAGGCTTTAACGAGCAGTACTTC. This encodes CASSGIAGGFNEQYF. J is TRBJ2-7 and V is TRBV7-9; 10 bases are a match to TRBD2. Losses at the gene ends were 5 bases for V and 5 bases for J; bases not matched to a gene: 9. The CDR3 has 15 amino acids. From germline, CDR1 is SEHNR and CDR2 FQNEAQ (reference sequence).

The rearrangement links TRBV27 to TRBJ2-5; 9 nucleotides agree with TRBD1. The assigned J gene may be wrong: the sequence end matches TRBJ2-7 better. The germline V gene has CDR1 MNHEY and CDR2 SMNVEV (reference sequence). The CDR3 is 15 residues long. The CDR3 coding sequence is TGTGCCAGCAGTCCCGCCGGGACAGGGATTGTCGAGCAGTACTTC. Protein: CASSPAGTGIVEQYF.

J is TRBJ2-1 and V is TRBV5-3, with 9 bases that match TRBD1. TRBV5-3 belongs to the ORF category, with a function that is uncertain. The ends lost 2 bases at V and 12 bases at J; junction bases unmatched: 15. The CDR3 has 16 amino acids. CDR3 amino acids: CARSLIRDRDRRGQFF. The CDR3 nucleotides are TGTGCCAGAAGCTTAATCCGGGACAGGGATAGGAGGGGGCAGTTCTTC.